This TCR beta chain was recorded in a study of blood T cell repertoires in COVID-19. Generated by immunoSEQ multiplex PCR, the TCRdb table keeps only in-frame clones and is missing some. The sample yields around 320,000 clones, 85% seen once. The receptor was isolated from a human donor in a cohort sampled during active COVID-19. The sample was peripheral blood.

The CDR3 spells CAHRQAGANVLTF. The CDR3, as DNA: TGTGCCCATCGACAGGCTGGGGCCAACGTCCTGACTTTC. This sequence joins TRBV30 and TRBJ2-6, with TRBD1 as a possible D gene (6 bases). The germline V and J ends were trimmed by 8 bases and 2 bases, with 10 bases remaining between them. The germline V gene has CDR1 GTSNPN and CDR2 SVGIG (reference sequence). CDR3 length: 13 residues.